These 23 T cell receptor beta chains were all obtained from the same sample, sequenced in a study of cytomegalovirus exposure and HLA in healthy donors. The PCR contained 60 Vbeta and 13 Jbeta primers. Only in-frame clones appear in the TCRdb table, and some are missing; sequencing was by immunoSEQ multiplex PCR. Of some 180,000 clones listed, almost 85% are singletons. The sequencing input was PBMCs. The receptors here all came from a woman between 50 and 59 years old in good health and CMV-seronegative.

The CDR3 is CASSHTDRPNYGYTF. The CDR3 nucleotides read TGTGCCAGCAGCCATACGGACAGACCTAACTATGGCTACACCTTC. The rearrangement joins TRBV7-2 to TRBJ1-2, with TRBD1 as a possible D gene (6 bases). V lost 5 bases and J 0 bases, leaving 13 bases between the germline ends. Germline CDR1 and CDR2: SGHTA and FQGNSA. CDR3 length: 15 amino acids.

The gene calls are TRBV5-1 and TRBJ2-7; D call uncertain. Germline V gene sequence: CDR1 SGHRS, CDR2 YFSETQ. Trimming stripped 0 bases from V and 2 bases from J, with 9 bases between. This CDR3 spans 14 amino acids. CDR3 DNA: TGCGCCAGCAGCTTGGGTGCCTCGGCCTACGAGCAGTACTTC. It codes for CASSLGASAYEQYF.

The chain carries TRBV30 and TRBJ2-3; 9 bases fit TRBD2. This CDR3 has 15 residues. The V gene end was trimmed by 4 bases and the J gene end by 0 bases; junction bases not matched to a gene: 5. CDR1 is GTSNPN, CDR2 SVGIG, per germline (reference sequence). CDR3: CAWKPSGTSTDTQYF. The CDR3 coding sequence is TGTGCCTGGAAACCTAGCGGGACCAGCACAGATACGCAGTATTTT. Full variable domain (rest looked up from reference TRBV30 and TRBJ2-3): SQTIHQWPATLVQPVGSPLSLECTVEGTSNPNLYWYRQAAGRGLQLLFYSVGIGQISSEVPQNLSASRPQDRQFILSSKKLLLSDSGFYLCAWKPSGTSTDTQYFGPGTRLTVL.

The chain couples TRBV25-1 to TRBJ2-5, with D maybe TRBD1 (6 bases). The CDR3 totals 13 residues. CDR1 MGHDK and CDR2 SYGVNS come from the germline V gene. V lost 4 bases and J lost 5, with 11 bases in between. CDR3 sequence reads: CASSVTGPETQYF. The CDR3 DNA reads TGTGCCAGCAGTGTAACAGGGCCGGAGACCCAGTACTTC.

The rearrangement joins TRBV30 to TRBJ2-5, with a possible D match to TRBD2 (5 bases). Germline assignment: CDR1 GTSNPN and CDR2 SVGIG (reference sequence). The CDR3 is 15 amino acids. The V end was cut by 0 bases, the J end by 5 bases, with 16 bases between. The CDR3 nucleotides are TGTGCCTGGAGTGTACTGGACTCACCGGGTGAGACCCAGTACTTC. This translates into CAWSVLDSPGETQYF.

The rearrangement links TRBV7-8 to TRBJ2-5; D may be TRBD1 (5 bases). Looked up from germline, CDR1 is SGHVS and CDR2 is FQNEAQ. The CDR3 consists of 13 residues. Trimming took off 5 bases at V and 5 bases at J, with 12 bases between the two ends. CDR3 sequence (DNA): TGTGCCAGCAGCCCGCTGGGGCGGGAGACCCAGTACTTC. Amino acid sequence: CASSPLGRETQYF.

V gene TRBV28 combines with J gene TRBJ1-1, with 7 bases aligning to TRBD1. This CDR3 comprises 20 residues. In germline, CDR1 is MDHEN, CDR2 SYDVKM. J gave up 3 bases and V 1 base, and 20 bases lay outside the gene matches. The CDR3 reads CASSLYPHRVGAGGYTEAFF. DNA for the CDR3: TGTGCCAGCAGTTTATACCCCCATAGGGTGGGGGCAGGGGGTTACACTGAAGCTTTCTTT.

The J gene is TRBJ2-2, the V gene TRBV18, with D unclear. The CDR3 covers 14 residues. V was clipped by 2 bases and J by 2 bases, with 6 bases between them. The germline V gene has CDR1 KGHSH and CDR2 LQKENI. The CDR3 nucleotides read TGTGCCAGCTCACCAACAAAAAACACCGGGGAGCTGTTTTTT. It translates to CASSPTKNTGELFF.

This chain joins TRBV7-3 and TRBJ2-2; 13 positions match TRBD2. Unmatched junction bases numbered 7, after V lost 2 bases and J lost 4 bases. The CDR3 extends over 18 amino acids. CDR1 and CDR2 from the germline V gene are SGHTA and FQGTGA. The CDR3 DNA follows: TGTGCCAGCAGCTTATTTGGACTAGCGGGAGCGGGCACCGGGGAGCTGTTTTTT. Protein: CASSLFGLAGAGTGELFF. The variable domain in full, with the rest retrieved from reference TRBV7-3 and TRBJ2-2, is GAGVSQTPSNKVTEKGKYVELRCDPISGHTALYWYRQSLGQGPEFLIYFQGTGAADDSGLPNDRFFAVRPEGSVSTLKIQRTERGDSAVYLCASSLFGLAGAGTGELFFGEGSRLTVL.

This clone is a singleton in its sample. The chain employs TRBV6-6 and TRBJ2-5, with D possibly matching TRBD1 (6 bases). The CDR3 runs to 14 residues. Germline V lookup: CDR1 MNHNY, CDR2 SVGAGI (reference sequence). The V end was cut by 6 bases, the J end by 11 bases, with 22 bases between. Written as DNA, the CDR3 is TGTGCCAGCAGAGGAGGACAGCACCTCTTGGAGCAGTACTTC. It specifies CASRGGQHLLEQYF.

This clone showed up just a few times. This chain joins TRBV29-1 and TRBJ2-2; D is possibly TRBD2 (8 bases). Germline assignment: CDR1 SQVTM and CDR2 ANQGSEA. V gave up 4 bases and J gave up 6 bases, with 15 bases separating them. The CDR3 is 14 amino acids. This chain's CDR3 is CSVGRGREAGELFF. The CDR3 DNA reads TGCAGCGTTGGAAGGGGGCGGGAGGCCGGGGAGCTGTTTTTT.

The genes are TRBV28 and TRBJ1-3; D not certain. Germline V CDR1 and CDR2: MDHEN, SYDVKM. CDR3 length equals 13 residues. V gave up 5 bases and J gave up 5 bases, with 10 bases separating them. The CDR3 nucleotides are TGTGCCAGCAGTCCACCTACTAGAAACACCATATATTTT. This sequence encodes CASSPPTRNTIYF.

This clone was seen more than once but under ten times. The CDR3 coding sequence is TGTGCCAGCAGCTTAGGGGACAGGGCCCACAATGAGCAGTTCTTC. Translating it yields CASSLGDRAHNEQFF. The V gene is TRBV7-9, the J gene TRBJ2-1; 9 bases are shared with TRBD1. The CDR3 loop spans 15 amino acids. Germline-derived CDR1 and CDR2 are SEHNR and FQNEAQ (reference sequence). V dropped 1 base and J dropped 5; count of bases not matched to a gene: 3. Looking up the rest from reference TRBV7-9 and TRBJ2-1 gives the full variable domain: DTGVSQNPRHKITKRGQNVTFRCDPISEHNRLYWYRQTLGQGPEFLTYFQNEAQLEKSRLLSDRFSAERPKGSFSTLEIQRTEQGDSAMYLCASSLGDRAHNEQFFGPGTRLTVL.

The chain carries TRBV18 and TRBJ1-3; the D gene is possibly TRBD1 (6 bases). Germline CDR1 reads KGHSH; CDR2 reads LQKENI. The V end was cut by 8 bases, the J end by 4 bases, with 9 bases between. The CDR3 is 12 amino acids. CDR3 region: CASRQDGNTIYF. CDR3 DNA sequence: TGTGCCAGCCGACAGGACGGAAACACCATATATTTT.

Comment on this clone: Because the CDR3 is missing its conserved closing phenylalanine or tryptophan, this is likely a read error. V usage is TRBV7-2 and J usage is TRBJ2-2; D unresolved. The CDR3 sequence is 14 residues long. Germline V CDR1 and CDR2: SGHTA, FQGNSA. The V end was cut by 5 bases, the J end by 5 bases, with 12 bases between. CDR3 protein: CASSPLVGTGELFL. The CDR3 coding sequence is TGTGCCAGCAGCCCCCTTGTGGGTACCGGGGAGCTGTTTCTT.

This chain joins TRBV6-6 and TRBJ1-6; tentative D call: TRBD1 (5 bases). Germline V CDR1 and CDR2: MNHNY, SVGAGI (reference sequence). Trimming stripped 0 bases from V and 7 bases from J, with 13 bases between. CDR3 size: 16 residues. The CDR3 DNA reads as TGTGCCAGCAGTTACTCTCCCCGGGACTTGAATTCACCCCTCCACTTT. It encodes CASSYSPRDLNSPLHF.

The genes are TRBV18 and TRBJ2-2; TRBD2 matches at 7 bases. The CDR3 runs 16 residues. Germline V gives CDR1 KGHSH, CDR2 LQKENI. V shed 6 bases and J 8 bases; nucleotides not matched to a gene: 15. CDR3 sequence reads: CASSLAGTILEGELFF. CDR3 coding DNA: TGTGCCAGCTCTCTAGCCGGGACTATCCTTGAAGGGGAGCTGTTTTTT. Using reference TRBV18 and TRBJ2-2 for the parts outside the CDR3, the full variable domain is NAGVMQNPRHLVRRRGQEARLRCSPMKGHSHVYWYRQLPEEGLKFMVYLQKENIIDESGMPKERFSAEFPKEGPSILRIQQVVRGDSAAYFCASSLAGTILEGELFFGEGSRLTVL.

The V gene is TRBV5-1, the J gene TRBJ1-5, with a possible D match to TRBD1 (5 bases). The CDR3 consists of 15 residues. Germline lookup yields CDR1 SGHRS and CDR2 YFSETQ. V lost 4 bases to trimming and J lost 4 bases, with 15 bases between them. The CDR3: CASSPLGGGNQPQHF. The CDR3 nucleotides are TGCGCCAGCAGCCCGCTGGGGGGTGGTAATCAGCCCCAGCATTTT.

This chain joins TRBV5-1 and TRBJ2-1; weak D call: TRBD2 (7 bases). The CDR3 totals 17 residues. Per germline, CDR1 SGHRS and CDR2 YFSETQ. Trimming cost V 0 bases and J 2 bases, with 15 bases left between them. In DNA, the CDR3 is TGCGCCAGCAGCTTGGTGAGGGGGGGGAGGGCCTACAATGAGCAGTTCTTC. This sequence encodes CASSLVRGGRAYNEQFF.

This rearrangement joins TRBV19 to TRBJ2-7, with 9 bases fitting TRBD1. J lost 6 bases, V lost 6 bases, and 15 bases had no gene match. The germline V gene has CDR1 LNHDA and CDR2 SQIVND (reference sequence). This CDR3 has 16 amino acids. The CDR3 loop is CASSDGGTGWSSEQYF. The CDR3 coding sequence is TGTGCCAGTAGCGATGGCGGGACAGGGTGGAGTTCCGAGCAGTACTTC.

The chain employs TRBV4-1 and TRBJ2-1; 10 positions agree with TRBD1. Trimming removed 1 base from V and 6 bases from J; junction bases left unmatched: 9. CDR1 and CDR2 from the germline V gene are MGHRA and YSYEKL. CDR3 size: 17 residues. The CDR3, as DNA: TGCGCCAGCAGCCAAGGCCGACAGGGGGCGCGCCCCAATGAGCAGTTCTTC. It encodes CASSQGRQGARPNEQFF.

The chain recombines TRBV28 with TRBJ2-1; maybe TRBD2 (5 bases). The CDR3 contains 15 residues. Germline-derived CDR1 and CDR2 are MDHEN and SYDVKM. Trimming took 7 bases from V and 2 from J, leaving 15 bases between them. CDR3 DNA: TGTGCCAGCATATCCCTAGCATTCACCTACAATGAGCAGTTCTTC. This encodes CASISLAFTYNEQFF.

This clone was seen only once. The V and J genes are TRBV7-7 and TRBJ1-2; 7 nucleotides agree with TRBD1. Germline values: CDR1 SSHAT, CDR2 FNYEAQ (reference sequence). The CDR3 has 13 amino acids. V shed 3 bases, J shed 6 bases, and the junction held 4 bases outside the gene matches. For the CDR3, the DNA is TGTGCCAGCAGCTTCGAAGGGGGCAATGGCTACACCTTC. Translation: CASSFEGGNGYTF.